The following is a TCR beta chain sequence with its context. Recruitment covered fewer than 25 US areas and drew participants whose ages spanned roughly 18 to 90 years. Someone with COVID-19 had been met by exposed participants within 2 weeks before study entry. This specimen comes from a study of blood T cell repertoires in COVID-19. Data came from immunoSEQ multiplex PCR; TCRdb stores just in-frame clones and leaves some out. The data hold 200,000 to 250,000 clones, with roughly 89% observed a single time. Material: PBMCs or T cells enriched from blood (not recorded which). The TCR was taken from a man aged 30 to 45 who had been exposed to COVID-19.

CDR3 residues: CASGPGQGVVGSPLHF. The CDR3 DNA reads as TGTGCTAGTGGCCCGGGACAGGGCGTCGTAGGATCACCCCTCCACTTT. The chain employs TRBV12-5 and TRBJ1-6, with TRBD1 identical over 9 bases. There are 16 residues in the CDR3. Germline V CDR1 and CDR2: LGHNT, FRNRAP. The V and J ends lost 6 bases and 10 bases, in that order; junction bases with no gene match: 13.